This T cell receptor beta chain is from a study of T-cell reconstitution after alpha-beta-depleted transplantation in children. Construction of the TCRbeta library involved unique molecular identifiers. A single record per CDR3 protein comes from TCRdb applying MiXCR to the PCR reads. The table lists hundreds of thousands of distinct CDR3 sequences, roughly a tenth of them singletons. The V gene lost 4 bases and the J gene lost 2 bases, with 12 bases spanning the gap. The CDR3 runs to 14 residues. The germline CDR1 and CDR2 sequences are SNHLY and FYNNEI. Study-wide results and limits: The study reportedly traced alpha-beta T cells about two months after transplant to several hundred expanded graft clones. Newly produced T cells mostly provided counts and TCRbeta diversity after one year, as hyperexpanded clones declined. There were some patients whose high TCRbeta diversity at day 60 came from surviving recipient T cells and thymic progenitors.

In regard to this clonotype: Antigen: not known.

The sample here was PBMCs, taken before TCRalphabeta/CD19-depleted stem cell transplant. The sequence derives from a child younger than two with acute myeloid leukemia, due to receive a stem cell transplant. V usage is TRBV2 and J usage is TRBJ2-7; possibly TRBD1 for D (6 bases). The CDR3 is CASSGQGSTYEQYF. Here the CDR3 DNA reads TGTGCCAGCAGTGGCCAGGGGAGTACCTACGAGCAGTACTTC. Using reference TRBV2 and TRBJ2-7 for the parts outside the CDR3, the full variable domain is EPEVTQTPSHQVTQMGQEVILRCVPISNHLYFYWYRQILGQKVEFLVSFYNNEISEKSEIFDDQFSVERPDGSNFTLKIRSTKLEDSAMYFCASSGQGSTYEQYFGPGTRLTVT.